The rows below give T cell receptor beta chains drawn from one sample of a study of CXCR3-negative and CXCR3-positive naive CD8 T cells. TCRdb reprocessed the 5' RACE reads, with one entry per CDR3 protein and no DNA. This listing includes roughly 3,100 distinct CDR3 sequences. The sample taken for sequencing was naive CXCR3- CD8+ T cells from blood. The receptor source for this set is a human donor in good health. Some clones in this sample may be carry-over from other donors' samples. The CDR3 runs from the conserved cysteine through the conserved F or W. The size of a clone is reported for some rows only, either as once, few or many, or as a class for expanded clones.

J gene	V gene	clone size	CDR3 protein
TRBJ1-2	TRBV29-1	medium-sized	CSVPLGTVDGYTF
TRBJ2-3	TRBV9	NA	CASSVSFAGDPEDTQYF
TRBJ2-1	TRBV4-3	NA	CASSQDSTGRDEQFF
TRBJ2-1	TRBV9	NA	CASSVVGAGSYNEQFF
TRBJ1-2	TRBV27	NA	CASSFGGTNYGYTF
TRBJ1-5	TRBV12-3/TRBV12-4	medium-sized	CASRVGGQPQHF
TRBJ2-2	TRBV29-1	medium-sized	CSVDKGYDTGELFF
TRBJ2-4	TRBV10-2	medium-sized	CASSDWKGAAKNIQYF
TRBJ1-2	TRBV29-1	medium-sized	CSAVQGEYDGYTF
TRBJ2-5	TRBV4-2	medium-sized	CASSQGLSQETQYF
TRBJ2-1	TRBV5-6	NA	CASSLPSQGNEQFF
TRBJ2-7	TRBV20-1	medium-sized	CSASLRLAGGEQYF
TRBJ1-2	TRBV29-1	medium-sized	CSVDNPGWLNGYTF
TRBJ1-5	TRBV6-5	medium-sized	CASSTGTGGRQPQHF
TRBJ2-3	TRBV7-3	medium-sized	CASSLKGVSSTDTQYF
TRBJ2-3	TRBV11-3	medium-sized	CATETGGADTQYF
TRBJ1-1	TRBV5-6	NA	CASSNGRWNTEAFF
TRBJ1-1	TRBV12-3/TRBV12-4	medium-sized	CASSAPGEAFF
TRBJ2-7	TRBV4-1	medium-sized	CASSQGHTSSYEQYF
TRBJ1-2	TRBV29-1	medium-sized	CSVGDRAYGYTF
TRBJ1-1	TRBV7-3	large	CASSLGTKTRNTEAFF
TRBJ1-1	TRBV5-1	medium-sized	CASSGDMNTEAFF
TRBJ2-3	TRBV3-1	NA	CASSQEGLSSTDTQYF
TRBJ2-1	TRBV25-1	medium-sized	CASSDDTLAGGYNEQFF
TRBJ2-7	TRBV6-4	NA	CASSEGDAYEQYF
TRBJ2-5	TRBV20-1	NA	CSARDASGTETQYF
TRBJ2-1	TRBV5-1	NA	CASSLGLAGAYNEQFF
TRBJ1-4	TRBV7-2	NA	CASSLRLATNEKLFF
TRBJ1-1	TRBV15	NA	CATSRDSMNTEAFF
TRBJ2-5	TRBV4-3	large	CASSQDMAGAPGETQYF
TRBJ2-1	TRBV5-1	NA	CASSDYNEQFF
TRBJ1-5	TRBV4-2	medium-sized	CASSQDPGNQPQHF
TRBJ1-4	TRBV29-1	medium-sized	CSVAAQGLGEKLFF
TRBJ2-3	TRBV12-3/TRBV12-4	medium-sized	CASSTTGVTDTQYF
TRBJ2-3	TRBV12-3/TRBV12-4	medium-sized	CASSEHSGRALDTQYF
TRBJ2-5	TRBV6-2/TRBV6-3	NA	CASSWPRTGDQETQYF
TRBJ2-2	TRBV19	NA	CASIGTAPDTGELFF
TRBJ2-5	TRBV29-1	medium-sized	CSVDRRSQETQYF
TRBJ2-1	TRBV11-3	medium-sized	CASSHRLGRWEQFF
TRBJ1-1	TRBV6-2/TRBV6-3	medium-sized	CASSGDYQNTEAFF
TRBJ2-7	TRBV29-1	NA	CSGAGGTESYEQYF
TRBJ1-1	TRBV29-1	medium-sized	CSVVEGFVTEAFF
TRBJ2-2	TRBV25-1	NA	CASSTVTGELFF
TRBJ2-7	TRBV29-1	medium-sized	CSVLSTSTYEQYF
TRBJ2-1	TRBV2	NA	CASRPGLALNNEQFF
TRBJ2-5	TRBV11-2	medium-sized	CASSPPLQETQYF
TRBJ1-5	TRBV5-5	large	CASSLGTGASNQPQHF